This entry describes one TCR beta chain. This entry comes from a study of blood T cell repertoires in COVID-19. About the study: Samples representing acute and convalescent COVID-19 were sourced from the United States, Italy and Spain. In each case, the material was cDNA or gDNA derived from T cells, B-cell-depleted T cells, or PBMCs.

In the original processing: Researchers report that nucleated cell counts were estimated from reference gene primer amplification. Profiled with immunoSEQ multiplex PCR; TCRdb holds only in-frame clones, not every one. V and J calls and clone size follow that table, whereas D and trimming were derived from the DNA. The sample shows 400,000 or so clones, approximately 89% of them seen only once. The CDR3 sequence is 14 residues long. Trimming pared 2 bases from V and 0 bases from J, leaving 4 bases between. The germline V gene encodes CDR1 MGHDK and CDR2 SYGVNS. The sequenced sample consisted of peripheral blood. The source is a woman between 40 and 55 years old with COVID-19, enrolled during active disease. This chain connects TRBV25-1 to TRBJ2-2; D unclear. The CDR3 bases are TGTGCCAGCAGTGAAAACACGAACACCGGGGAGCTGTTTTTT. As protein: CASSENTNTGELFF.